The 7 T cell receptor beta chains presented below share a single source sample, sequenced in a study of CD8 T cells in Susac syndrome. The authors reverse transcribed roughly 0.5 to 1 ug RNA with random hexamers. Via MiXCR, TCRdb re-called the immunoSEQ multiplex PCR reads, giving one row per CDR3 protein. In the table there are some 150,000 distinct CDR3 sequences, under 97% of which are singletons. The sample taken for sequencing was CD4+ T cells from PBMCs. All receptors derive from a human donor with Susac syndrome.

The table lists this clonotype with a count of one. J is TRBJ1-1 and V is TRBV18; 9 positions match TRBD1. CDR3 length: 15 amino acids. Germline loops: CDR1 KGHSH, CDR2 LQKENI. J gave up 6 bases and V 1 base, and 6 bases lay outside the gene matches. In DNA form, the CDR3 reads TGTGCCAGCTCACCACGTGGGACAGGGTCGTCTGAAGCTTTCTTT. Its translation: CASSPRGTGSSEAFF.

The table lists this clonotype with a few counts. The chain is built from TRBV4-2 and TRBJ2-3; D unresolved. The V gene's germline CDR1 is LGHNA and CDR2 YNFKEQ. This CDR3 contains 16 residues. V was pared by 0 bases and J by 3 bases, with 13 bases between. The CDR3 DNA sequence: TGTGCCAGCAGCCAAGAGTCTGGGCTTTCGACAGATACGCAGTATTTT. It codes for CASSQESGLSTDTQYF.

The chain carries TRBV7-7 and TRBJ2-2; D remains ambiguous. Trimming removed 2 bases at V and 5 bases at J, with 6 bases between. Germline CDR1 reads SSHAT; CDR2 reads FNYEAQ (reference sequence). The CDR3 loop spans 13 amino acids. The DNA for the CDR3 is TGTGCCAGCAGCTTAACGATAACCGGGGAGCTGTTTTTT. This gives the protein CASSLTITGELFF.

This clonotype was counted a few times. The CDR3 coding sequence is TGCAGCGTTGAAGGGGCGTCCCAAGAGACCCAGTACTTC. This sequence encodes CSVEGASQETQYF. This sequence joins TRBV29-1 and TRBJ2-5; D is unclear. There are 13 residues in the CDR3. V was clipped by 1 base and J by 1 base, with 7 bases between them. The germline V gene encodes CDR1 SQVTM and CDR2 ANQGSEA.

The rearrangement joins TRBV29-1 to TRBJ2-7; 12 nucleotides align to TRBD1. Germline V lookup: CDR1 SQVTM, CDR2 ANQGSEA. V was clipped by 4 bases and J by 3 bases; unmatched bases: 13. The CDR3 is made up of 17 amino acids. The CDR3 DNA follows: TGCAGCGTTGGGTACGATCCGGGACAGGGGGCGGGCTACGAGCAGTACTTC. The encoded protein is CSVGYDPGQGAGYEQYF.

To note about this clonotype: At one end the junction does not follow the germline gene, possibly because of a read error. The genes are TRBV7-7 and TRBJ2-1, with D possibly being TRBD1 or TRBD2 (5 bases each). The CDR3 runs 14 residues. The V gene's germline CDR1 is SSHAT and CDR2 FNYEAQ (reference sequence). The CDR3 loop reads CASSLGWGSDEQFF. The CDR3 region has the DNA TGTGCTAGCAGCTTAGGGTGGGGGAGTGACGAGCAGTTCTTC.

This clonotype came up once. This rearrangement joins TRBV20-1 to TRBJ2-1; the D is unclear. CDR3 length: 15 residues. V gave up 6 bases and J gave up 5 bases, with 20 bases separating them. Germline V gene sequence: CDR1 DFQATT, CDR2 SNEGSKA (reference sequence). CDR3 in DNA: TGCAGTGCGCCGAACTTTATGTCTGGGGACAATGAGCAGTTCTTC. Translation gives CSAPNFMSGDNEQFF.